This T cell receptor (beta chain) was captured by sequencing in a study of blood T cells in healthy people across ages. V lost 2 bases, J lost 8 bases, and 15 bases lay in between. CDR1 and CDR2 (germline): SEHNR, FQNEAQ (reference sequence). This CDR3 is 15 amino acids long. A second PCR of about 7 to 12 cycles used a sample-barcoded 5' primer and a J-beta primer mix. CDR3-containing paired-end reads numbering at least 2.5 million came from each sample. From the 5' RACE reads, TCRdb called clonotypes with MiXCR, one entry per CDR3 protein. The table has around 1,000,000 distinct CDR3 sequences, 20% to 25% seen once. This clonotype was seen only a few times. Ten milliliters of peripheral blood were drawn from each donor into EDTA-treated tubes. The data were also submitted as part of a second study, on T cells of mothers and their children. That study adds: Every mother produced more than 8 million TCR beta CDR3 reads, whereas every child provided roughly 3 million.

The sample taken for sequencing was blood. This sequence joins TRBV7-9 and TRBJ1-4; TRBD1 might be the D (5 bases). The TCR comes from a girl aged 2-10 years in good health. The CDR3 region is CASSLRAGFEEKLFF. The CDR3 DNA reads TGTGCCAGCAGCTTAAGGGCAGGGTTTGAGGAAAAACTGTTTTTT.